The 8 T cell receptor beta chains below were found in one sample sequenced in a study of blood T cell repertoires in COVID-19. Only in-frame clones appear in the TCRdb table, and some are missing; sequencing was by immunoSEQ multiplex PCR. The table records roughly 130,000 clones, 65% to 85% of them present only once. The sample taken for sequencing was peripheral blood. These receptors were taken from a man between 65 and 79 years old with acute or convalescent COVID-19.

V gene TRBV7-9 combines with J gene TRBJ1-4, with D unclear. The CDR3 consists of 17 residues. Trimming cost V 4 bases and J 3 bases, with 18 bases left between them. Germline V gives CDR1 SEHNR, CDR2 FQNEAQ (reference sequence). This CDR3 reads CASSSTGARVANEKLFF. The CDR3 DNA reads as TGTGCCAGCAGCTCCACTGGTGCGAGGGTGGCTAATGAAAAACTGTTTTTT.

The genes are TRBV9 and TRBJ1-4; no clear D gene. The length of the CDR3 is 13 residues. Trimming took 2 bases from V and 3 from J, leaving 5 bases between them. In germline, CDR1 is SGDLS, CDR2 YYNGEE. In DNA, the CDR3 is TGTGCCAGCAGCGTTCATGCTAATGAAAAACTGTTTTTT. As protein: CASSVHANEKLFF. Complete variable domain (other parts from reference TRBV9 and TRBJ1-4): DSGVTQTPKHLITATGQRVTLRCSPRSGDLSVYWYQQSLDQGLQFLIQYYNGEERAKGNILERFSAQQFPDLHSELNLSSLELGDSALYFCASSVHANEKLFFGSGTQLSVL.

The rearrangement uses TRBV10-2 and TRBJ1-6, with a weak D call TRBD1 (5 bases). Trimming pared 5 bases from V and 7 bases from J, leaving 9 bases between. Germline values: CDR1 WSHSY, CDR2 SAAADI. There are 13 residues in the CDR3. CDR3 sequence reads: CASSSRGNSPLHF. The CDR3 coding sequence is TGCGCCAGCAGTAGCCGGGGGAATTCACCCCTCCACTTT.

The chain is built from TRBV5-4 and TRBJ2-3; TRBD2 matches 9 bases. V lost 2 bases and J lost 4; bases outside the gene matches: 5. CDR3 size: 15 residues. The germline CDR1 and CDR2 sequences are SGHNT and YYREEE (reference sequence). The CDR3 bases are TGTGCCAGCAGCTTAGGCGGGGGGGAATCAGATACGCAGTATTTT. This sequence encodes CASSLGGGESDTQYF.

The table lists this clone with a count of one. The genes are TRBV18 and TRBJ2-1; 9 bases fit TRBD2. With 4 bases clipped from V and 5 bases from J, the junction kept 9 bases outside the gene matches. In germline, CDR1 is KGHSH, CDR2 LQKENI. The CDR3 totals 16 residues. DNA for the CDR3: TGTGCCAGCTCACGCCCTAGCGGGGTAGAACACAATGAGCAGTTCTTC. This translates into CASSRPSGVEHNEQFF.

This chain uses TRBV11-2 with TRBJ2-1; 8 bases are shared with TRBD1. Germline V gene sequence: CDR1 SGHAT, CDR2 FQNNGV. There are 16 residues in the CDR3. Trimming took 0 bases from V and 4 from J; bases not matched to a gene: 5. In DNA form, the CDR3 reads TGTGCCAGCAGCTTAGACCAGGGGGCAGGATACAATGAGCAGTTCTTC. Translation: CASSLDQGAGYNEQFF.

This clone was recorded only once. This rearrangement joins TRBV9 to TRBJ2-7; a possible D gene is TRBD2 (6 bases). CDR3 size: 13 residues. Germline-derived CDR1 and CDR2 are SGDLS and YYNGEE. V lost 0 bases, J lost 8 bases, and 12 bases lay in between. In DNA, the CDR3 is TGTGCCAGCAGCGTAGGGGAGGAGCGGCAGCAGTACTTC. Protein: CASSVGEERQQYF.

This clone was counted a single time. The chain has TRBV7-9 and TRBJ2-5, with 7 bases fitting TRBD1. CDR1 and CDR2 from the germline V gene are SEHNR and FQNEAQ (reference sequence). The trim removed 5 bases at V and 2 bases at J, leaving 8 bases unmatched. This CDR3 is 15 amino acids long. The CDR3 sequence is CASSPRTGRQETQYF. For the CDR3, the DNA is TGTGCCAGCAGCCCTAGGACAGGCCGGCAAGAGACCCAGTACTTC.